This T cell receptor beta chain came from a study of blood T cell repertoires in COVID-19. Across the study: The United States, Italy and Spain were the sources of the acute and convalescent COVID-19 samples.

In its sample, this clone was seen once. Germline V gene data show CDR1 as MDHEN and CDR2 as SYDVKM. J gave up 7 bases and V 4 bases, and 4 bases lay outside the gene matches. This CDR3 is built from 14 residues. Profiling relied on immunoSEQ multiplex PCR, and the TCRdb table lists in-frame clones only, not all of them. The data show roughly 250,000 clones, around 83% seen once. The receptor comes from a woman aged 40 to 50 who had recovered from COVID-19. Sequencing input: peripheral blood. V is TRBV28 and J is TRBJ1-6; 7 nucleotides match TRBD1. CDR3 residues: CASSSGQRNSPLHF. As DNA, the CDR3 is TGTGCCAGCAGTTCGGGACAGAGGAATTCACCCCTCCACTTT.